A selection of T cell receptor beta chains follows, all from one sample in a study of blood T cell repertoires in COVID-19. The table came from immunoSEQ multiplex PCR; TCRdb's copy has only in-frame clones and leaves some out. Of more than 40,000 clones listed, about nine tenths are singletons. Sequencing used peripheral blood. The receptors shown here come from a man between 65 and 80 years old with acute or convalescent COVID-19. Each CDR3 is given with its conserved first and last residue. D genes are given only for firm matches. Expanded clones are given a class, and other clones once, few, many or no size at all.

v_gene	abundance	j_gene	d_gene	CDR3nt	CDR3aa
TRBV30	.	TRBJ1-1	.	TGTGCCTGGAGTCCTGTGGGGGCAGTAACTGAAGCTTTCTTT	CAWSPVGAVTEAFF
TRBV18	.	TRBJ1-5	.	TGTGCCAGCTCACCGGCAGGGCTCAATCAGCCCCAGCATTTT	CASSPAGLNQPQHF
TRBV11-2	.	TRBJ2-7	TRBD1	TGTGCCAGCAGCTTAGAAAGGACAGGTACCGAGCAGTACTTC	CASSLERTGTEQYF
TRBV10-3	.	TRBJ1-1	.	TGTGCCATCAGTGTCTCCCTAAAGGGGGATGCTTTCTTT	CAISVSLKGDAFF
TRBV7-9	.	TRBJ2-1	TRBD1	TGTGCCAGCCTCAAATCAGGGGGCTCCTACAATGAGCAGTTCTTC	CASLKSGGSYNEQFF
TRBV7-8	.	TRBJ2-7	TRBD2	TGTGCCAGCAGCTTAGGAGGACTAGCGGGGGTAGGGTACGAGCAGTACTTC	CASSLGGLAGVGYEQYF
TRBV7-8	.	TRBJ2-5	TRBD2	TGTGCCAGCAGCCTGAAATGGACATCCCGTGGACTAGCGGGGGGGCTTATATCGGAGACCCAGTACTTC	CASSLKWTSRGLAGGLISETQYF
TRBV6-5	.	TRBJ2-3	TRBD2	TGTGCCAGCAGTTTGTTGCGGGGGGTAGATACGCAGTATTTT	CASSLLRGVDTQYF
TRBV15	.	TRBJ2-7	TRBD2	TGTGCCACCAGCAGAGAGAGGGGGACTAGAGGCGAGCAGTACTTC	CATSRERGTRGEQYF
TRBV9	.	TRBJ2-3	TRBD2	TGTGCCAGCAGCGTAGGGCTAGCGGGGGGTGGCACAGATACGCAGTATTTT	CASSVGLAGGGTDTQYF
TRBV2	.	TRBJ2-1	.	TGTGCCAGCAGTGAAGGAGGGTTTAATGAGCAGTTCTTC	CASSEGGFNEQFF
TRBV18	.	TRBJ1-5	.	TGTGCCAGCTCACCGGGACAAACAAGCAATCAGCCCCAGCATTTT	CASSPGQTSNQPQHF
TRBV6-5	.	TRBJ1-2	.	TGTGCCAGCAAAAGACAGGACTATGGCTACACCTTC	CASKRQDYGYTF
TRBV27	once	TRBJ2-5	TRBD2	TGTGCCAGCAGTTTTGGCGGGGGGGCCCGGGAGACCCAGTACTTC	CASSFGGGARETQYF
TRBV19	.	TRBJ2-1	TRBD2	TGTGCCAGTAGTATTCATAGCGGGGGGGCCCTCAATGAGCAGTTCTTC	CASSIHSGGALNEQFF
TRBV5-4	.	TRBJ2-4	TRBD2	TGTGCCAGCAGCATAGGACTAGCGGGGGGGAACGCCAAAAACATTCAGTACTTC	CASSIGLAGGNAKNIQYF
TRBV6-6	.	TRBJ1-2	TRBD1	TGTGCCAGCAGGCCTACAGGGGAGCTCTATGGCTACACCTTC	CASRPTGELYGYTF
TRBV9	.	TRBJ1-1	TRBD1	TGTGCCAGCAGCGTAGCCCCCCGGACAGGCAACACTGAAGCTTTCTTT	CASSVAPRTGNTEAFF
TRBV4-3	.	TRBJ1-2	.	TGCGCCAGCAGCCACCCGGACGGGAATGGCTACACCTTC	CASSHPDGNGYTF
TRBV18	.	TRBJ1-2	.	TGTGCCAGCTCACCACCGGAGAAGAATGGCTACACCTTC	CASSPPEKNGYTF
TRBV5-6	.	TRBJ2-6	.	TGTGCCAGCAGCTCAGGGGGGAGGAGCTTGTATGGGGCCAACGTCCTGACTTTC	CASSSGGRSLYGANVLTF
TRBV9	.	TRBJ2-1	TRBD1	TGTGCCAGCAGCACTACAGGGGAGAAATTTACGCAGTTCTTC	CASSTTGEKFTQFF
TRBV20-1	.	TRBJ2-7	.	TGCAGTGCTAGGGGCCCCTACGAGCAGTACTTC	CSARGPYEQYF
TRBV7-9	.	TRBJ2-3	TRBD2	TGTGCCAGCAGCTTCTGGGTAGGACTAGCGGGAGGCACAGATACGCAGTATTTT	CASSFWVGLAGGTDTQYF
TRBV18	.	TRBJ1-5	.	TGTGCCAGCTCACCGGGGACACTGATTAGCAATCAGCCCCAGCATTTT	CASSPGTLISNQPQHF
TRBV9	.	TRBJ2-3	TRBD1	TGTGCCAGCAGCGTCAGGGGGCGCGGCTGGGATACGCAGTATTTT	CASSVRGRGWDTQYF
TRBV3-1/TRBV3-2	once	TRBJ1-2	TRBD1	TGTGCCAGCAGCCACCATCAACAGGGGCATTACGTTGGCTACACCTTC	CASSHHQQGHYVGYTF
TRBV7-8	.	TRBJ1-2	.	TGTGCCAGCAGCCCCAGGGTGGCGGGGTCGGGCTACACCTTC	CASSPRVAGSGYTF
TRBV6-5	.	TRBJ2-7	TRBD1	TGTGCCAGCAGAAAGGGACAGGGAACCTACGAGCAGTACTTC	CASRKGQGTYEQYF
TRBV28	.	TRBJ2-2	TRBD2	TGTGCCAGTCAGCGGGGGGCAAACACCGGGGAGCTGTTTTTT	CASQRGANTGELFF
TRBV19	.	TRBJ1-1	.	TGTGCCAGTAGTCGACAGAGAAACACTGAAGCTTTCTTT	CASSRQRNTEAFF
TRBV10-3	once	TRBJ2-3	.	TGTGCCACCAGCGGTTCAGATACGCAGTATTTT	CATSGSDTQYF
TRBV2	.	TRBJ1-6	TRBD1	TGTGCCAGCAGCGCCGTCGGACAGGATTCACCCCTCCACTTT	CASSAVGQDSPLHF
TRBV11-2	.	TRBJ2-1	TRBD2	TGTGCCAGCAGCCGCATTCGCGGGGGGTTGGGGGAGCAGTTCTTC	CASSRIRGGLGEQFF
TRBV29-1	.	TRBJ2-7	TRBD1	TGCAGCGTTGGGGACAGAGTGCAGTACTTC	CSVGDRVQYF
TRBV6-5	.	TRBJ2-7	.	TGTGCCAGCAGTCCCTTGGCAGGGTCCTACGAGCAGTACTTC	CASSPLAGSYEQYF